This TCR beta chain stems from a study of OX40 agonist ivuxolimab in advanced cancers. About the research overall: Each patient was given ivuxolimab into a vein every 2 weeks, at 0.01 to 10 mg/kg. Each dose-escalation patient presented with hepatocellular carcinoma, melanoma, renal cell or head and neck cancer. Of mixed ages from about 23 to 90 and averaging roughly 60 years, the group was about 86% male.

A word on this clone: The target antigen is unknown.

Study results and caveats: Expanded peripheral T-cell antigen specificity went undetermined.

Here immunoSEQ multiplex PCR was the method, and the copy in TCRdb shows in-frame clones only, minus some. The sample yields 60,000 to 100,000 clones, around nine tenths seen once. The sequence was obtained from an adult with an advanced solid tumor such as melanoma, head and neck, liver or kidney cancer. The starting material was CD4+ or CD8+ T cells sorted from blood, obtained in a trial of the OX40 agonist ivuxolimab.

The CDR3 sequence is CASIQGASGEQYF. In DNA form, the CDR3 reads TGTGCCAGCATACAGGGGGCTTCGGGCGAGCAGTACTTC. The rearrangement links TRBV2 to TRBJ2-7, with TRBD1 matching over 9 bases. With V trimmed by 7 bases and J by 6 bases, 7 bases remained unmatched. The length of the CDR3 is 13 residues. Germline V gives CDR1 SNHLY, CDR2 FYNNEI.